These T cell receptor beta chains were read from a single sample in a study of beta chain features in type 1 diabetes. The repertoire was sequenced with immunoSEQ multiplex PCR; TCRdb's copy has only in-frame clones and lacks some. Of fewer than 110,000 clones listed, over 25% were seen once; the top ten hold about 0.57%. Sequencing used central memory CD4+ T cells from blood. The receptors were sampled from a woman aged 18-29 years with type 1 diabetes. The CDR3 runs from the conserved cysteine through the conserved F or W. Fields, in order: CDR3 DNA, CDR3 protein, J gene, D gene, V gene, clone size. A D gene is named only where the DNA matches it firmly. Size is omitted from some rows. Given values are once, few, many or a class for expanded clones.

TGTGCCAGCAGTGATGGGGGGACAGTGCCGGTGCCCCAGCATTTT,CASSDGGTVPVPQHF,TRBJ1-5,TRBD1,TRBV6-1,NA
TGTGCCAGTAGTATAAGATGGGGGACAGGGGCCGGGACTGAAGCTTTCTTT,CASSIRWGTGAGTEAFF,TRBJ1-1,TRBD1,TRBV19,NA
TGTGCCAGCAGCGTAGTATTCACCGGGGAGCTGTTTTTT,CASSVVFTGELFF,TRBJ2-2,NA,TRBV9,NA
TGTGCCTGGAGCCCCCGGGGGGGGAACACTGAAGCTTTCTTT,CAWSPRGGNTEAFF,TRBJ1-1,NA,TRBV30,NA
TGTGCCAGCAGCCCCCGGGTCCGGAACACTGAAGCTTTCTTT,CASSPRVRNTEAFF,TRBJ1-1,NA,TRBV5-4,few
TGTGCCAGCAGCCTTGGGACTAGCGGGAGAGGAAACATTCAGTACTTC,CASSLGTSGRGNIQYF,TRBJ2-4,TRBD2,TRBV7-2,few
TGTGCCAGCAGTTACCAAAGGAGCACCGGGGAGCTGTTTTTT,CASSYQRSTGELFF,TRBJ2-2,NA,TRBV6-6,few
TGCGCCAGCAGTGTGGGGAGCTCCTACAATGAGCAGTTCTTC,CASSVGSSYNEQFF,TRBJ2-1,NA,TRBV10-1,few
TGTGCCAGCAGCGTATTGGGAGCGGGAGGTTCCGGGGAGCTGTTTTTT,CASSVLGAGGSGELFF,TRBJ2-2,TRBD2,TRBV9,few
TGTGCCAGCAGCGTAGGGGCAGAGATTAGTCAGCCCCAGCATTTT,CASSVGAEISQPQHF,TRBJ1-5,NA,TRBV9,NA
TGCGCCAGCAGCTTGGGGAAAGCGGGAGGGTACAATGAGCAGTTCTTC,CASSLGKAGGYNEQFF,TRBJ2-1,TRBD2,TRBV5-1,NA
TGTGCCAGCAGTGGGCAGGGGGGCCAGGATGGCTACACCTTC,CASSGQGGQDGYTF,TRBJ1-2,TRBD1,TRBV2,few
TGTGCCTCGTTAACTTCAGGGTTACAAGAGACCCAGTACTTC,CASLTSGLQETQYF,TRBJ2-5,NA,TRBV30,NA
TGCGCCAGCAGCTTGGAGGCCGGGACTAGCGGGAGTCGGACAGATACGCAGTATTTT,CASSLEAGTSGSRTDTQYF,TRBJ2-3,TRBD2,TRBV5-1,few
TGTGCCTGGAGTTCGGAACTAGCGGGAAACGAGCAGTTCTTC,CAWSSELAGNEQFF,TRBJ2-1,TRBD2,TRBV30,NA
TGCGCCAGCACTCCCCAGGGGGGCACCGGGGAGCTGTTTTTT,CASTPQGGTGELFF,TRBJ2-2,NA,TRBV5-1,few
TGTGCCTGGAGTGTTTCCCTCTCGGCGACTAGCGGGAGGGACAATGAGCAGTTCTTC,CAWSVSLSATSGRDNEQFF,TRBJ2-1,TRBD2,TRBV30,few
TGTGCCAGCAGAAAAGCTGGAGATGGTGAAAAACTGTTTTTT,CASRKAGDGEKLFF,TRBJ1-4,NA,TRBV2,NA
TGTGCCAGCTCACCGGTCGAAAGGGGTAGTCCGTACTTC,CASSPVERGSPYF,TRBJ2-4,NA,TRBV18,NA
TGTGCCAGCAGTTTTGTGAGAATGGAGAATGAGCAGTTCTTC,CASSFVRMENEQFF,TRBJ2-1,NA,TRBV28,NA
TGTGCCAGCAGCTTATGGGGGACAGGTGGCTACACCTTC,CASSLWGTGGYTF,TRBJ1-2,TRBD1,TRBV5-4,NA
TGTGCCAGCAGCCGGACAGGGGTGGGCACTGAAGCTTTCTTT,CASSRTGVGTEAFF,TRBJ1-1,TRBD1,TRBV6-6,few
TGTGCCAGCAGCCGATACTTAAACCCACAGGAGCAGTTCTTC,CASSRYLNPQEQFF,TRBJ2-1,NA,TRBV7-3,NA
TGCAGCGTGGGGACAGGCCGTGGTCTCTATGGCTACACCTTC,CSVGTGRGLYGYTF,TRBJ1-2,TRBD1,TRBV29-1,NA
TGTGCCAGCAGTGCCCGACAGGGGGCCTCGTACGAGCAGTACTTC,CASSARQGASYEQYF,TRBJ2-7,TRBD1,TRBV2,NA
TGTGCCAGCAGTAGACAAAGTAACACAGATACGCAGTATTTT,CASSRQSNTDTQYF,TRBJ2-3,NA,TRBV11-2,few
TGTGCCAGCAGCTTACAGGGGCTACAGAGATTATTGAACACTGAAGCTTTCTTT,CASSLQGLQRLLNTEAFF,TRBJ1-1,NA,TRBV7-3,few
TGCGCCAGCAGTCCGACAGGGGCGGGGGACTACGAGCAGTACTTC,CASSPTGAGDYEQYF,TRBJ2-7,NA,TRBV5-1,NA
TGTGCCAGCTCACCACTGTCGCGCGGGAGGCCCTCTCAGTTCTTC,CASSPLSRGRPSQFF,TRBJ2-1,TRBD2,TRBV18,many
TGTGCCAGCAGCTTAGCGACAGGGGGCAGTTTGACTGAAGCTTTCTTT,CASSLATGGSLTEAFF,TRBJ1-1,TRBD1,TRBV7-8,NA
TGTGCCAGTAGTAAGGCCGGGACAGGGCGTGAGCAGTTCTTC,CASSKAGTGREQFF,TRBJ2-1,TRBD1,TRBV19,few
TGTGCCAGCTCACCGCTACAGGGGGAGAGCACTGAAGCTTTCTTT,CASSPLQGESTEAFF,TRBJ1-1,TRBD1,TRBV18,NA
TGCGCCAGCAGCTTGTCGACAGGGAGGACTAGCGCCCACGAGCAGTACTTC,CASSLSTGRTSAHEQYF,TRBJ2-7,TRBD2,TRBV5-1,NA
TGCGCCAGCAGCTTGGAGGGAGTCTCCTATGGCTACACCTTC,CASSLEGVSYGYTF,TRBJ1-2,NA,TRBV5-1,few
TGCGCCAGCAGCTTGGAGGGGCGAGGGAACACTGAAGCTTTCTTT,CASSLEGRGNTEAFF,TRBJ1-1,NA,TRBV5-1,NA
TGTGCCATCAGTGAGTCGGGGGCCCGAAGGTCCTACAATGAGCAGTTCTTC,CAISESGARRSYNEQFF,TRBJ2-1,NA,TRBV10-3,few
TGTGCCAGCAGCCTAACAGGGGCCGGCTCCTACAATGAGCAGTTCTTC,CASSLTGAGSYNEQFF,TRBJ2-1,TRBD1,TRBV9,NA
TGTGCCAGCAGACCGGACAGGGGCCGCAACACTGAAGCTTTCTTT,CASRPDRGRNTEAFF,TRBJ1-1,TRBD1,TRBV11-2,NA
TGTGCCTGGAGTTCAGGGGACTCCTACGAGCAGTACTTC,CAWSSGDSYEQYF,TRBJ2-7,NA,TRBV30,few
TGTGCCAGTAGTATAGATCAGGGTAGGGCGACCCAGTACTTC,CASSIDQGRATQYF,TRBJ2-5,NA,TRBV19,NA
TGTGCCAGCAGTCCGCGGACTAGCGGGGTTTCCTACAATGAGCAGTTCTTC,CASSPRTSGVSYNEQFF,TRBJ2-1,TRBD2,TRBV27,few
TGTGCCTGGAACTCCGGGGGTGACATTCAGTACTTC,CAWNSGGDIQYF,TRBJ2-4,NA,TRBV30,few
TGTGCCAGCAGCCGGGCTGGGGGCATGAACACTGAAGCTTTCTTT,CASSRAGGMNTEAFF,TRBJ1-1,NA,TRBV25-1,NA
TGTGCCAGCAGCTTGGGACTGCACAATCAGCCCCAGCATTTT,CASSLGLHNQPQHF,TRBJ1-5,NA,TRBV9,NA
TGTGCCAGCAGCTTAGCGGGGAGACAGGCCAATGAGCAGTTCTTC,CASSLAGRQANEQFF,TRBJ2-1,NA,TRBV7-9,NA
TGTGCCAGCATTCGGGGGACTGACACAGATACGCAGTATTTT,CASIRGTDTDTQYF,TRBJ2-3,NA,TRBV2,NA
TGTGCCAGCAGCTTGAGCGTCGTAGCGATTAGCACAGATACGCAGTATTTT,CASSLSVVAISTDTQYF,TRBJ2-3,NA,TRBV5-4,few
TGTGCCAGCAGCCGCAATGGAGCGGGGAACACAGATACGCAGTATTTT,CASSRNGAGNTDTQYF,TRBJ2-3,TRBD2,TRBV11-3,NA
TGCAGCGTTGTACAGGGGGCGGGGAACACTGAAGCTTTCTTT,CSVVQGAGNTEAFF,TRBJ1-1,TRBD1,TRBV29-1,NA
TGTGCCAGCGGGACGGGAGTAACTGAAGCTTTCTTT,CASGTGVTEAFF,TRBJ1-1,NA,TRBV7-9,few
TGCAGCGTGTCCACAGGGCCAGTCAATCAGCCCCAGCATTTT,CSVSTGPVNQPQHF,TRBJ1-5,NA,TRBV29-1,NA
TGTGCCAGCAGTTTTGACAGGGGGCGTAATCAGCCCCAGCATTTT,CASSFDRGRNQPQHF,TRBJ1-5,TRBD1,TRBV2,few